This record looks at one T cell receptor (beta chain) sequence and its context. Per the study methods: Cell counts per sample came from amplifying reference gene primers. Sequenced by immunoSEQ multiplex PCR; TCRdb stores in-frame clones only, minus some. The D gene and trimming were derived from the DNA, and the V and J assignments and clone size from that table. Of 200,000 to 250,000 clones listed, around four fifths are singletons. The source of the sample is a study of blood T cell repertoires in COVID-19. Study-level information: Sites across the United States, Italy and Spain contributed samples from acute and convalescent COVID-19. T cells, B-cell-depleted T cells, or PBMCs provided the cDNA or gDNA that served as material.

The CDR3 has 14 amino acids. Germline loops: CDR1 SGHAT, CDR2 FQNNGV. Trimming at V came to 3 bases and at J to 7 bases, leaving 4 bases not matched to a gene. This clonotype was sampled from a man aged 50 to 59 with active or convalescent COVID-19. The chain carries TRBV11-2 and TRBJ1-4, with 8 bases lining up with TRBD1. Input material: peripheral blood. CDR3 region: CASSFAGGGEKLFF. In nucleotides, the CDR3 is TGTGCCAGCAGCTTTGCAGGGGGCGGTGAAAAACTGTTTTTT.